These 31 T cell receptor beta chains share one sample of origin, sequenced in a study of regulatory T cells in long-lasting Graves disease. For TCR beta, libraries came from iRepertoire HTBI primers and Arm-PCR of CDR3 regions. TCRdb independently ran MiXCR on the multiplex PCR reads; one entry per CDR3 protein. The sample holds about 200,000 distinct CDR3 sequences; about 18% are singletons and the top ten take approximately 20%. Sample time point: newly diagnosed GD, antithyroid drugs for less than 3 months. RNA isolated from PBMCs was used to make the TCR library. The input for sequencing was peripheral blood mononuclear cells (PBMCs), taken at new diagnosis, from a patient treated with antithyroid drugs. The receptors here all came from a female donor with Graves disease.

At least ten counts were recorded for this clonotype. This chain joins TRBV5-1 and TRBJ2-1, with a possible D match to TRBD2 (6 bases). V was pared by 7 bases and J by 1 base, with 9 bases between. Germline CDR1 is SGHRS and CDR2 is YFSETQ. This CDR3 region has 13 residues. This CDR3 reads CASGSGSYNEQFF. The CDR3 nucleotides read TGCGCCAGCGGTAGCGGATCCTACAATGAGCAGTTCTTC.

There are many counts of this clonotype. This CDR3 reads CSASVQGQEGYGYTF. The DNA of the CDR3 is TGCAGTGCTAGTGTTCAGGGACAGGAGGGCTATGGCTACACCTTC. The chain joins TRBV20-1 to TRBJ1-2; 8 bases match TRBD1. This CDR3 is built from 15 residues. CDR1 DFQATT and CDR2 SNEGSKA come from the germline V gene (reference sequence). With 3 bases clipped from V and 4 bases from J, the junction kept 10 bases outside the gene matches.

The sample holds a few counts of this clonotype. This likely came from a read error, as a far larger clone is one base away. The V call is TRBV30, the J call TRBJ2-5; 8 bases line up with TRBD2. Germline V gives CDR1 GTSNPN, CDR2 SVGIG (reference sequence). With 4 bases clipped from V and 11 bases from J, the junction kept 15 bases outside the gene matches. This CDR3 has 14 residues. This CDR3 is CAWIAGSSYNEQYF. Written as DNA, the CDR3 is TGTGCCTGGATAGCGGGAAGCTCCTACAATGAGCAGTACTTC.

This clonotype was counted between two and nine times. It differs at one base from a far larger clone, so likely a read error. The CDR3 here is CASSLDPVSSLSEQFF. The CDR3 nucleotides read TGTGCCAGCAGCTTAGATCCAGTCTCCTCCCTCAGTGAGCAGTTCTTC. The genes are TRBV11-2 and TRBJ2-5; D is ambiguous. The DNA end lines up better with TRBJ2-1; the J call may be wrong. The CDR3 is 16 amino acids. Per germline, CDR1 SGHAT and CDR2 FQNNGV.

This clonotype was found many times. This sequence joins TRBV27 and TRBJ2-7; TRBD1 is a possible D gene (7 bases). This CDR3 region has 14 residues. CDR1 and CDR2 (germline): MNHEY, SMNVEV (reference sequence). The V and J ends lost 8 bases and 3 bases respectively, with 17 bases between them. Written as DNA, the CDR3 is TGTGCCAGCTCACCCACAGGGGAGGTCTACGAGCAGTACTTC. This encodes CASSPTGEVYEQYF.

The V and J genes are TRBV4-2 and TRBJ2-7; tentatively, D is TRBD1 (5 bases). The CDR3 has 13 amino acids. The ends were cut back, 6 bases at V and 4 bases at J, with 13 bases in the middle. CDR1 is LGHNA, CDR2 YNFKEQ, per germline. CDR3: CASRKGLDYEQYF. The CDR3 DNA reads TGTGCCAGCAGAAAGGGGCTAGATTACGAGCAGTACTTC.

This clonotype was observed many times. This chain uses TRBV27 with TRBJ2-6; a weak D match, TRBD2 (5 bases). Germline V CDR1 and CDR2: MNHEY, SMNVEV (reference sequence). V was clipped by 3 bases and J by 0 bases, with 6 bases between them. CDR3 length: 15 amino acids. The CDR3 protein is CASSFEGSGANVLTF. CDR3 coding DNA: TGTGCCAGCAGTTTTGAGGGCTCTGGGGCCAACGTCCTGACTTTC.

This clonotype came up many times. The V and J genes are TRBV7-2 and TRBJ1-4, with 8 bases identical to TRBD1. Germline-derived CDR1 and CDR2 are SGHTA and FQGNSA. CDR3 length equals 14 residues. After removal of 5 bases from V and 5 bases from J, the junction contained 4 bases not matched to a gene. The CDR3 nucleotides read TGTGCCAGCAGCCCGACAGGGGTAAATGAAAAACTGTTTTTT. It is translated as CASSPTGVNEKLFF.

Ten or more counts support this clonotype. The rearrangement links TRBV28 to TRBJ2-1; D might be TRBD1 (6 bases). The ends were cut back, 6 bases at V and 7 bases at J, with 16 bases in the middle. Germline CDR1 MDHEN, CDR2 SYDVKM. The CDR3 spans 14 residues. The CDR3 DNA reads as TGTGCCAGCAGCCTACCACAGGGCGGTAATGAGCAGTTCTTC. This codes for CASSLPQGGNEQFF. Looking up the rest from reference TRBV28 and TRBJ2-1 gives the full variable domain: DVKVTQSSRYLVKRTGEKVFLECVQDMDHENMFWYRQDPGLGLRLIYFSYDVKMKEKGDIPEGYSVSREKKERFSLILESASTNQTSMYLCASSLPQGGNEQFFGPGTRLTVL.

This clonotype was counted ten times or more. The chain combines TRBV18 with TRBJ2-5, with 7 bases matching TRBD2. The CDR3 is 14 residues long. Germline CDR1 and CDR2: KGHSH and LQKENI. Trimming at V came to 3 bases and at J to 7 bases, leaving 8 bases not matched to a gene. The chain's CDR3 is CASSPPTSSGTQYF. CDR3 DNA sequence: TGTGCCAGCTCACCCCCGACTAGCAGTGGGACCCAGTACTTC.

As for this clonotype: This likely came from a read error, as a far larger clone is one base away. The V call is TRBV28, the J call TRBJ2-7; D might be TRBD2 (5 bases). V gave up 6 bases and J gave up 7 bases, with 19 bases separating them. The CDR3 extends over 14 amino acids. Germline V gene data show CDR1 as MDHEN and CDR2 as SYDVKM. CDR3 nucleotide sequence: TGTGCCAGCAGGGGCGGGCTTTACGCCAATGAGCAGTACTTC. This translates into CASRGGLYANEQYF.

In its sample, this clonotype was seen many times. V is TRBV11-2 and J is TRBJ2-1; D gene ambiguous. The CDR3 covers 12 residues. Germline loops: CDR1 SGHAT, CDR2 FQNNGV. Trimming removed 3 bases at V and 7 bases at J, with 7 bases between. CDR3 nucleotides: TGTGCCAGCAGCTTTTCTCGGAATGAGCAGTTCTTC. This sequence encodes CASSFSRNEQFF.

This clonotype was found many times. The chain is built from TRBV11-1 and TRBJ2-2; TRBD1 might be the D (6 bases). Trimming took off 10 bases at V and 1 base at J, with 19 bases between the two ends. This CDR3 has 16 residues. Germline V gives CDR1 SGHAT, CDR2 FQDESV (reference sequence). The CDR3 nucleotides are TGTGCCACCCGAACTGGGGTCAGGGGGAACACCGGGGAGCTGTTTTTT. The encoded protein is CATRTGVRGNTGELFF.

CDR3 DNA: TGTGCCAGCAGTTTATCCGGGACTAGGACTACGTACAATGAGCAGTTCTTC. It is translated as CASSLSGTRTTYNEQFF. The chain recombines TRBV27 with TRBJ2-1, with 8 bases matching TRBD2. With V trimmed by 0 bases and J by 4 bases, 8 bases remained unmatched. CDR3 size: 17 residues. Germline loops: CDR1 MNHEY, CDR2 SMNVEV (reference sequence).

There are many counts of this clonotype. This chain uses TRBV9 with TRBJ2-7; D could derive from TRBD1 or TRBD2 (5 bases each). The V gene's germline CDR1 is SGDLS and CDR2 YYNGEE. The CDR3 runs 13 residues. V dropped 4 bases and J dropped 2 bases, with 10 bases sitting between them. The CDR3 sequence: CASSPRGAYEQYF. In nucleotides, the CDR3 is TGTGCCAGCAGCCCCCGAGGGGCCTACGAGCAGTACTTC.

The chain employs TRBV28 and TRBJ2-7, with D possibly being TRBD2 (6 bases). This CDR3 is 15 amino acids long. Per the germline V gene, CDR1 is MDHEN and CDR2 is SYDVKM. Trimming cost V 6 bases and J 3 bases, with 18 bases left between them. The CDR3 DNA follows: TGTGCCAGCAGACGTAGTGTAGCGGCAAACTACGAGCAGTACTTC. Its translation: CASRRSVAANYEQYF. Using reference TRBV28 and TRBJ2-7 for the parts outside the CDR3, the full variable domain is DVKVTQSSRYLVKRTGEKVFLECVQDMDHENMFWYRQDPGLGLRLIYFSYDVKMKEKGDIPEGYSVSREKKERFSLILESASTNQTSMYLCASRRSVAANYEQYFGPGTRLTVT.

With regard to this clonotype: This may come from a read error, since a much larger clone is one base off. The gene calls are TRBV3-1 and TRBJ2-7; 9 bases line up with TRBD1. The CDR3 length is 15 residues. Germline V gene sequence: CDR1 LGHDT, CDR2 YNNKEL (reference sequence). The CDR3 reads CVSSQEGTGPYEQYF. CDR3 nucleotide sequence: TGTGTCAGCAGCCAAGAGGGGACAGGGCCCTACGAGCAGTACTTC.

This clonotype has at least ten counts. The chain joins TRBV27 to TRBJ2-7; the match to TRBD1 covers 7 bases. V was clipped by 6 bases and J by 5 bases; unmatched bases: 10. Looked up from germline, CDR1 is MNHEY and CDR2 is SMNVEV (reference sequence). The CDR3 loop spans 14 amino acids. The CDR3 coding sequence is TGTGCCAGCAGGCAATCGACAGGGTACCACGAGCAGTACTTC. This translates into CASRQSTGYHEQYF.

This clonotype occurred many times. The CDR3 region is CASRGLAVEQFF. As DNA, the CDR3 is TGTGCCAGCAGGGGACTAGCGGTTGAGCAGTTCTTC. V usage is TRBV12-3 or TRBV12-4 and J usage is TRBJ2-1; TRBD2 aligns across 11 bases. This CDR3 comprises 12 residues. The ends lost 6 bases at V and 9 bases at J; junction bases unmatched: 1.

This clonotype was observed at least ten times. The chain has TRBV19 and TRBJ2-1; 8 bases are a match to TRBD1. CDR1 and CDR2 from the germline V gene are LNHDA and SQIVND (reference sequence). The V segment lost 3 bases and the J segment 4 bases; nucleotides outside the gene matches: 5. This CDR3 contains 15 residues. The CDR3, as DNA: TGTGCCAGTAGTATTCAGCAGGGGGCTTACAATGAGCAGTTCTTC. This sequence encodes CASSIQQGAYNEQFF.

The rearrangement links TRBV30 to TRBJ2-5; D may be TRBD1 (6 bases). Germline V CDR1 and CDR2: GTSNPN, SVGIG (reference sequence). The V end was cut by 2 bases, the J end by 0 bases, with 10 bases between. The CDR3 is 14 amino acids. The DNA of the CDR3 is TGTGCCTGGAGTTACAGGGCAGACCAAGAGACCCAGTACTTC. Translating gives CAWSYRADQETQYF.

The V call is TRBV24-1, the J call TRBJ2-3; 8 bases map to TRBD1. The ends lost 4 bases at V and 2 bases at J; junction bases unmatched: 7. This CDR3 is built from 16 residues. Germline CDR1 KGHDR, CDR2 SFDVKD. CDR3 loop: CATSDPRQGTTDTQYF. CDR3 coding DNA: TGTGCCACCAGTGACCCAAGACAGGGGACCACAGATACGCAGTATTTT.

There are many counts of this clonotype. The CDR3 nucleotides are TGTGCCTTCGATGGCCAGGGTAACTATGGCTACACCTTC. As protein: CAFDGQGNYGYTF. The chain combines TRBV30 with TRBJ1-2; a possible D gene is TRBD1 (5 bases). The germline V gene has CDR1 GTSNPN and CDR2 SVGIG (reference sequence). V shed 7 bases and J shed 1 base, with 13 bases lying between them. This CDR3 comprises 13 residues.

This clonotype has ten or more counts. The chain combines TRBV20-1 with TRBJ2-2, with a weak D call TRBD1 (5 bases). This CDR3 has 13 residues. CDR1 is DFQATT and CDR2 is SNEGSKA in the germline V gene (reference sequence). The germline V and J ends were trimmed by 6 bases and 2 bases, with 10 bases remaining between them. Here the CDR3 reads CSASTGNTGELFF. The CDR3 DNA reads TGCAGTGCAAGTACAGGAAACACCGGGGAGCTGTTTTTT.

In this sample, this clonotype turned up many times. This chain uses TRBV29-1 with TRBJ1-1, with D perhaps TRBD1 (5 bases). There are 13 residues in the CDR3. The V end lost 7 bases, the J end lost 0 bases, and 12 bases lay between the germline ends. CDR1 and CDR2 from the germline V gene are SQVTM and ANQGSEA. CDR3 sequence (DNA): TGCAGCGCAGCCGACAGCATGAACACTGAAGCTTTCTTT. Encoded protein: CSAADSMNTEAFF.

This clonotype was counted many times. The chain uses TRBV19 and TRBJ1-4; no reliable D call. Germline V gene data show CDR1 as LNHDA and CDR2 as SQIVND (reference sequence). V shed 0 bases and J shed 4 bases, with 15 bases lying between them. This CDR3 is 17 amino acids long. CDR3 coding DNA: TGTGCCAGTAGTATAGATCGATTGGGGATCCATAATGAAAAACTGTTTTTT. Translation gives CASSIDRLGIHNEKLFF.

This clonotype was observed many times. This sequence joins TRBV29-1 and TRBJ2-1; 10 nucleotides agree with TRBD2. V shed 6 bases and J 0 bases; nucleotides not matched to a gene: 14. Germline lookup yields CDR1 SQVTM and CDR2 ANQGSEA. The CDR3 consists of 18 residues. CDR3 residues: CSVEAGLAEWSSYNEQFF. CDR3 nucleotide sequence: TGCAGCGTCGAGGCCGGACTAGCGGAATGGAGCTCCTACAATGAGCAGTTCTTC.

This clonotype was detected many times. The chain couples TRBV11-2 to TRBJ2-1; D might be TRBD2 (5 bases). Germline assignment: CDR1 SGHAT and CDR2 FQNNGV. The V end was cut by 1 base, the J end by 7 bases, with 8 bases between. This CDR3 region has 13 residues. As DNA, the CDR3 is TGTGCCAGCAGCTTAGTGGGCGGGAATGAGCAGTTCTTC. Translating it yields CASSLVGGNEQFF.

V gene TRBV11-3 combines with J gene TRBJ1-1; 7 positions match TRBD1. Germline V gene data show CDR1 as SGHNT and CDR2 as YENEEA. This CDR3 has 15 amino acids. With 1 base clipped from V and 0 bases from J, the junction kept 2 bases outside the gene matches. The CDR3 is CASSLGQGMNTEAFF. Written as DNA, the CDR3 is TGTGCCAGCAGCTTAGGACAGGGAATGAACACTGAAGCTTTCTTT.

As to this clonotype: A much larger clone differs from this one at a single base, so this may be a read error. The CDR3 end shows no conserved phenylalanine or tryptophan, and so a read error is likely. V and J are TRBV5-1 and TRBJ2-1; no clear D. In germline, CDR1 is SGHRS, CDR2 YFSETQ. The CDR3 runs 14 residues. CDR3 residues: CASSLYAGDNEQFL. CDR3 bases: TGTGCCAGCAGCTTGTACGCAGGAGACAATGAGCAGTTCTTA.

This clonotype was found many times. The CDR3 loop reads CASSSGTGNGYTF. The CDR3 region has the DNA TGTGCCAGCAGTTCTGGGACAGGGAATGGCTACACCTTC. This sequence joins TRBV12-3 or TRBV12-4 and TRBJ1-2; 9 bases fit TRBD1. The CDR3 consists of 13 residues. The junction had 3 bases not matched to a gene; V was cut back by 4 bases and J by 6 bases.